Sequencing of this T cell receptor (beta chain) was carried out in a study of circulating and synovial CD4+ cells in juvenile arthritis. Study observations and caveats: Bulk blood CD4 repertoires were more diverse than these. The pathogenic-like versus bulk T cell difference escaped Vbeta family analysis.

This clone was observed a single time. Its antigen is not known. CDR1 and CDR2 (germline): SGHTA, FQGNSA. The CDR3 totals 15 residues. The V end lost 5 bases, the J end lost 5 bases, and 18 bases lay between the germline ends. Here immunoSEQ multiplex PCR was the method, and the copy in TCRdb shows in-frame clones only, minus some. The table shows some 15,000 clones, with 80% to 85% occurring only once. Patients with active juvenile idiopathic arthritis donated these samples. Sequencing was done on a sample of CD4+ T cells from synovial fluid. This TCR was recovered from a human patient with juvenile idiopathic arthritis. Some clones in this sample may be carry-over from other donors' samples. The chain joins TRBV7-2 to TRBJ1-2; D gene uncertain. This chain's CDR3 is CASSPRLGGRYGYTF. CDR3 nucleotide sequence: TGTGCCAGCAGCCCACGCCTGGGAGGGAGATATGGCTACACCTTC.